This T cell receptor beta chain was recovered during a study of T cell responses to AZD1222 COVID-19 vaccine. Assay used: immunoSEQ multiplex PCR; TCRdb lists only in-frame clones, some missing. This table has 80,000 to 100,000 clones, about 89% appearing once. This CDR3 is built from 14 residues. V lost 2 bases to trimming and J lost 4 bases, with 11 bases between them. Germline-derived CDR1 and CDR2 are MNHEY and SVGAGI. This clonotype was sampled from an adult who received the AZD1222 COVID-19 vaccine. The V and J genes are TRBV6-5 and TRBJ1-2; unclear D gene. Here the sequenced sample was peripheral blood, taken 28 days after the second AZD1222 dose. DNA for the CDR3: TGTGCCAGCAGTTACGGGTGGGGTGGCTATGGCTACACCTTC. Translating it yields CASSYGWGGYGYTF.